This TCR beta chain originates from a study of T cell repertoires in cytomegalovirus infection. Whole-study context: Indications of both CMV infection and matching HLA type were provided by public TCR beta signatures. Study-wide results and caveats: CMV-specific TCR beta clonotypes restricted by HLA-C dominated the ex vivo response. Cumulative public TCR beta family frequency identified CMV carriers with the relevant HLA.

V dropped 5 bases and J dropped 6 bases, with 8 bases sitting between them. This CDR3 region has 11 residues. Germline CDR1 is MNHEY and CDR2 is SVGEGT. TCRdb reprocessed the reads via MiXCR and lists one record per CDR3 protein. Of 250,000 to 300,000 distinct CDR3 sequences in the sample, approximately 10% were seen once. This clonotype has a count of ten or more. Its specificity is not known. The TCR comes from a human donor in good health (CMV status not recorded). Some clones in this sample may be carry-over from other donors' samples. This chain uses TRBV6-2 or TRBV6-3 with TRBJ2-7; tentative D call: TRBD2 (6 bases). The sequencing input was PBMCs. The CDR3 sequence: CASSREFEQYF. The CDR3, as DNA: TGTGCCAGCAGTCGGGAGTTCGAGCAGTACTTC.